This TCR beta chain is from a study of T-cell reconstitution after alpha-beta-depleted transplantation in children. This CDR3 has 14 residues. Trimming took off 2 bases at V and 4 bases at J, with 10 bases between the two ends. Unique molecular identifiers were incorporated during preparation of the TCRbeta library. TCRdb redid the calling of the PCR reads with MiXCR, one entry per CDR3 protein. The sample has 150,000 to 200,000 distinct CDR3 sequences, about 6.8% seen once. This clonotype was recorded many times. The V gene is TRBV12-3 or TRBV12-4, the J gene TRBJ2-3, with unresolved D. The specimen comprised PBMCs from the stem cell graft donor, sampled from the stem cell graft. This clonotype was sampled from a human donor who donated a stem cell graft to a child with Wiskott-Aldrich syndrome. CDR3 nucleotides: TGTGCCAGCAGTTTATACATCGTTTCAGATACGCAGTATTTT. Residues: CASSLYIVSDTQYF.